This TCR beta chain emerged from a study of cytomegalovirus exposure and HLA in healthy donors. With 60 Vbeta and 13 Jbeta primers, the PCR was carried out. Clones were read by immunoSEQ multiplex PCR, and TCRdb kept only the in-frame ones, dropping some. The table lists 85,000 to 130,000 clones, around 75% of them singletons. The CDR3 totals 15 residues. V was clipped by 2 bases and J by 2 bases, with 11 bases between them. Looked up from germline, CDR1 is MDHEN and CDR2 is SYDVKM. Sequenced: PBMCs. This TCR was sampled from a female donor in good health and CMV-seronegative. The rearrangement links TRBV28 to TRBJ2-3; no clear D. The CDR3 DNA follows: TGTGCCAGCAGTTTAAACTGGCGGTTCACAGATACGCAGTATTTT. Its protein product is CASSLNWRFTDTQYF.